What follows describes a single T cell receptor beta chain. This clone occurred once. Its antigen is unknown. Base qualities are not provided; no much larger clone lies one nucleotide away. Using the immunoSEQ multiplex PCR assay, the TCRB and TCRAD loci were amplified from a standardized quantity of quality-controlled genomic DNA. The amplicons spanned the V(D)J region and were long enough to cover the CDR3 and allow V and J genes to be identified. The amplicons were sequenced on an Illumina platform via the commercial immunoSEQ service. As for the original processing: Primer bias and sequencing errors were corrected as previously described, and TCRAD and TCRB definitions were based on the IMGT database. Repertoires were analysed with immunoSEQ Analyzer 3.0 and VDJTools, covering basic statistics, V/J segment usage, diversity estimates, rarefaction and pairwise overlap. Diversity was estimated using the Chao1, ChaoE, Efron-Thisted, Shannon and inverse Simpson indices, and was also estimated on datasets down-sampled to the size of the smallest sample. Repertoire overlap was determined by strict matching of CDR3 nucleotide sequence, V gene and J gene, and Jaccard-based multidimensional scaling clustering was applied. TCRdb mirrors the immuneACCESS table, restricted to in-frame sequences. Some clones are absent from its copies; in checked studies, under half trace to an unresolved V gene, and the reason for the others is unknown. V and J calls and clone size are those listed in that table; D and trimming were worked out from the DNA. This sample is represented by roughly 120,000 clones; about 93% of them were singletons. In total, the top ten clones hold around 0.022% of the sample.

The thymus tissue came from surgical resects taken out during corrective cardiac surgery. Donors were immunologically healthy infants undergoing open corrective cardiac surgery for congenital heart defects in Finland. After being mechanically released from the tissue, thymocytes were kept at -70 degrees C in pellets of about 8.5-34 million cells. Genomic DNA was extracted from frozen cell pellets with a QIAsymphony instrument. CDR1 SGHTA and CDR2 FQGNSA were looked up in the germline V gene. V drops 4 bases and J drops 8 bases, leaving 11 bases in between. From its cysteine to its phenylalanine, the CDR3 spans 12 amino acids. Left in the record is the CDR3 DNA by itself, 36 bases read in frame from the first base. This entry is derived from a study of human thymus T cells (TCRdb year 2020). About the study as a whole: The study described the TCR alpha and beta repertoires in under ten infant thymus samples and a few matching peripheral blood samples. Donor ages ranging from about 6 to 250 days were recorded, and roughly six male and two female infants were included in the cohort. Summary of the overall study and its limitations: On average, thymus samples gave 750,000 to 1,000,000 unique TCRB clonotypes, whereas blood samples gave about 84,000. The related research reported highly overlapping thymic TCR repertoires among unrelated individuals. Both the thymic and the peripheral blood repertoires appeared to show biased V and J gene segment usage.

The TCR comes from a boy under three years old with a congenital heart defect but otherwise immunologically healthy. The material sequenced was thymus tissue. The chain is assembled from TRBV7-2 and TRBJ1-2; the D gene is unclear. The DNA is TGTGCCAGCAGCTCCCACCGGGCAGGCTACACCTTC. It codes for CASSSHRAGYTF.